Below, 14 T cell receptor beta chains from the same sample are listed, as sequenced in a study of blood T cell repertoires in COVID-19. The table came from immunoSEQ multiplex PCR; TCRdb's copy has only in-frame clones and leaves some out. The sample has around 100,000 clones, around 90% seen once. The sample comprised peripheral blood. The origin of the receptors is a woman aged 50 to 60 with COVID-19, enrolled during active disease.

The CDR3 nucleotides are TGCGCCAGCAGCTCCCTCAAGCTAGCGGGGGGAGGCACAGATACGCAGTATTTT. Translating gives CASSSLKLAGGGTDTQYF. This sequence joins TRBV5-1 and TRBJ2-3, with TRBD2 identical over 11 bases. CDR1 and CDR2 from the germline V gene are SGHRS and YFSETQ. The CDR3 spans 18 residues. After removal of 3 bases from V and 1 base from J, the junction contained 10 bases not matched to a gene.

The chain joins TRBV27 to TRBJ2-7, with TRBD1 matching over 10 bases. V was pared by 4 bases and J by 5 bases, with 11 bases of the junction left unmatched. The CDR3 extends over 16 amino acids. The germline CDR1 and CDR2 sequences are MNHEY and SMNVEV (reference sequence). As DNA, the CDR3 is TGTGCCAGCAGTTATCGCCCGGGACAGGGGCACAACGAGCAGTACTTC. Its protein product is CASSYRPGQGHNEQYF.

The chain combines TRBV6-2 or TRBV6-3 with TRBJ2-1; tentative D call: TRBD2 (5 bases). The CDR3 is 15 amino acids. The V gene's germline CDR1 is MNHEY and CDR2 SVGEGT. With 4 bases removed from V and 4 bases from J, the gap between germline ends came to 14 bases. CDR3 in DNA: TGTGCCAGCAGTTCGAGCCGGGAAGTGTACAATGAGCAGTTCTTC. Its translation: CASSSSREVYNEQFF.

CDR3 sequence (DNA): TGTGCCAGCAGCCCCCACTGGCCAGGGGCCGTGAACACTGAAGCTTTCTTT. Encoded protein: CASSPHWPGAVNTEAFF. The genes are TRBV3-1 (or the pseudogene TRBV3-2) and TRBJ1-1, with a weak D call TRBD1 (6 bases). CDR1 and CDR2 (germline): LGHDT, YNNKEL (reference sequence). The CDR3 loop spans 17 amino acids. The V gene lost 4 bases and the J gene lost 0 bases, with 18 bases spanning the gap.

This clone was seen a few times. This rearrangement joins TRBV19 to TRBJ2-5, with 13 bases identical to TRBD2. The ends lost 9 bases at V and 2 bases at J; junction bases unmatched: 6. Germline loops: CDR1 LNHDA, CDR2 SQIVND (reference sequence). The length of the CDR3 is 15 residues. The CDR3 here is CASKGLAGSQETQYF. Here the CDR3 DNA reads TGTGCCAGCAAGGGACTAGCGGGGTCTCAAGAGACCCAGTACTTC.

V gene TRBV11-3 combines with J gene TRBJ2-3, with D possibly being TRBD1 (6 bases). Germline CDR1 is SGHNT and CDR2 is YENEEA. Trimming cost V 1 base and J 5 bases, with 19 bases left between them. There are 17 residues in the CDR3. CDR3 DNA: TGTGCCAGCAGCTTAGGGGAAATCGGGACATTGGTAGATACGCAGTATTTT. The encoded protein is CASSLGEIGTLVDTQYF.

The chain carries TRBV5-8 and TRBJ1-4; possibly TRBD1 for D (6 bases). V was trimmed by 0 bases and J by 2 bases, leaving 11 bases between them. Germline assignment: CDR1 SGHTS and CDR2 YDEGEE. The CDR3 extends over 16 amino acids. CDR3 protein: CASSLAGTKTNEKLFF. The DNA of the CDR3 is TGTGCCAGCAGCTTGGCGGGGACAAAGACTAATGAAAAACTGTTTTTT.

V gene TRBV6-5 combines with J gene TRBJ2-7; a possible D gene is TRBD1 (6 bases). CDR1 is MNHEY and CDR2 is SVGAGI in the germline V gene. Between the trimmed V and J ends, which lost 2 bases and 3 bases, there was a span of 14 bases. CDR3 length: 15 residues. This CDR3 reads CASSYSGQSRYEQYF. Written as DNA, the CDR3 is TGTGCCAGCAGTTACAGTGGACAGAGCCGCTACGAGCAGTACTTC.

CDR3 in amino acids: CASSLGGGSGNTIYF. CDR3 DNA sequence: TGTGCCAGCAGCTTAGGAGGGGGCTCTGGAAACACCATATATTTT. The V call is TRBV7-2, the J call TRBJ1-3; possible D gene TRBD1, 6 bases. CDR3 length: 15 residues. Trimming removed 1 base from V and 0 bases from J, with 7 bases in between. Per the germline V gene, CDR1 is SGHTA and CDR2 is FQGNSA.

Here the CDR3 DNA reads TGTGCCAGCAGCCAAGGTCAGGGGGCGATGACTGAAGCTTTCTTT. Its protein product is CASSQGQGAMTEAFF. The rearrangement links TRBV3-1 (or the pseudogene TRBV3-2) to TRBJ1-1; 8 positions agree with TRBD1. The CDR3 is made up of 15 amino acids. Per the germline V gene, CDR1 is LGHDT and CDR2 is YNNKEL (reference sequence). V shed 1 base and J 5 bases; nucleotides not matched to a gene: 6.

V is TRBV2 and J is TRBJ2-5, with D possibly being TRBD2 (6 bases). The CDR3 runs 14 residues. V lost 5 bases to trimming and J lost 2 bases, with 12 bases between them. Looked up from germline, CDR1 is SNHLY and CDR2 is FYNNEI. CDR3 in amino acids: CASSPGTVQETQYF. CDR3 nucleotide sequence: TGTGCCAGCAGTCCCGGGACTGTACAAGAGACCCAGTACTTC. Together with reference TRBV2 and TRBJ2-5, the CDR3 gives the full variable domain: EPEVTQTPSHQVTQMGQEVILRCVPISNHLYFYWYRQILGQKVEFLVSFYNNEISEKSEIFDDQFSVERPDGSNFTLKIRSTKLEDSAMYFCASSPGTVQETQYFGPGTRLLVL.

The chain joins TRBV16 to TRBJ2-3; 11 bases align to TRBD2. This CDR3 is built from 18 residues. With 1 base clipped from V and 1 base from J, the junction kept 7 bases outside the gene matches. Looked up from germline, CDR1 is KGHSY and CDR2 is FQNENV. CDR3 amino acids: CASSQFLSGGAGTDTQYF. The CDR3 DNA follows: TGTGCCAGCAGCCAATTCCTTAGCGGGGGGGCCGGCACAGATACGCAGTATTTT.

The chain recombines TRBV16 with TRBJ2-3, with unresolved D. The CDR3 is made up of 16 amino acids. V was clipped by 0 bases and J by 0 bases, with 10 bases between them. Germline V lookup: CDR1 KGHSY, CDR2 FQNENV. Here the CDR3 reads CASSQSGSSSTDTQYF. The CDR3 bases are TGTGCCAGCAGCCAATCGGGCAGTTCTAGCACAGATACGCAGTATTTT.

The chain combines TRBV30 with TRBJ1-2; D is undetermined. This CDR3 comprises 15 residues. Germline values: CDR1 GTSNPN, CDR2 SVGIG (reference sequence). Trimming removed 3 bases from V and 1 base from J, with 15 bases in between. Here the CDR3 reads CAWRAGGRFNYGYTF. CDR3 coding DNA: TGTGCCTGGAGGGCGGGCGGCCGATTTAACTATGGCTACACCTTC.